This is a list of T cell receptor beta chains from one sample in a study of blood T cell repertoires in COVID-19. Sequencing was performed with immunoSEQ multiplex PCR; in TCRdb, only in-frame clones are kept and a portion is missing. Of about 250,000 clones in the sample, around 83% were seen once. The material sequenced was peripheral blood. The receptors derive from an elderly man with acute or convalescent COVID-19. Each CDR3 is given without its conserved first and last residue. The order of the fields is J gene, V gene, CDR3 protein.

j_gene: TRBJ1-6
v_gene: TRBV7-8
CDR3aa: ASSLRTDSYNSPLH

j_gene: TRBJ1-2
v_gene: TRBV20-1
CDR3aa: SARVSYGYT

j_gene: TRBJ2-5
v_gene: TRBV3-1/TRBV3-2
CDR3aa: ASSQTGGRETQY

j_gene: TRBJ1-1
v_gene: TRBV30
CDR3aa: AWSALANTEAF

j_gene: TRBJ1-1
v_gene: TRBV20-1
CDR3aa: SALRSPEAF

j_gene: TRBJ2-5
v_gene: TRBV2
CDR3aa: ASRRTSGGEETQY

j_gene: TRBJ1-1
v_gene: TRBV7-2
CDR3aa: ASSSQGAVNTEAF

j_gene: TRBJ2-6
v_gene: TRBV6-5
CDR3aa: ASSYSYSGANVLT

j_gene: TRBJ2-5
v_gene: TRBV3-1/TRBV3-2
CDR3aa: ASSLAGTPQY

j_gene: TRBJ2-3
v_gene: TRBV7-2
CDR3aa: ASSLYGAGGPRSGRQY